The 28 T cell receptor beta chains below come from one sample, sequenced in a study of blood T cell repertoires in COVID-19. Data came from immunoSEQ multiplex PCR; TCRdb stores just in-frame clones and leaves some out. Among about 99,000 clones listed, about four fifths were seen once. The sequenced material came from peripheral blood. Every receptor here comes from a woman older than 75 with active or convalescent COVID-19.

This chain links TRBV18 with TRBJ1-2; 8 positions match TRBD1. CDR1 is KGHSH and CDR2 is LQKENI in the germline V gene. This CDR3 contains 16 residues. The V and J ends lost 1 base and 2 bases, in that order; junction bases with no gene match: 6. DNA of the CDR3: TGTGCCAGCTCACCACGACAGGGGATGAACAACTATGGCTACACCTTC. This encodes CASSPRQGMNNYGYTF. Using reference TRBV18 and TRBJ1-2 for the parts outside the CDR3, the full variable domain is NAGVMQNPRHLVRRRGQEARLRCSPMKGHSHVYWYRQLPEEGLKFMVYLQKENIIDESGMPKERFSAEFPKEGPSILRIQQVVRGDSAAYFCASSPRQGMNNYGYTFGSGTRLTVV.

V gene TRBV14 combines with J gene TRBJ1-1; D may be TRBD1 (6 bases). Between the trimmed V and J ends, which lost 4 bases and 2 bases, there was a span of 14 bases. This CDR3 contains 15 residues. The germline V gene has CDR1 SGHDN and CDR2 FVKESK. CDR3 nucleotide sequence: TGTGCCAGCAGCCCCACCGGACAGCCTAACACTGAAGCTTTCTTT. This gives the protein CASSPTGQPNTEAFF.

The CDR3 coding sequence is TGCAGCGTTGGAGGGAGGGGCGATTCACCCCTCCACTTT. It is translated as CSVGGRGDSPLHF. J is TRBJ1-6 and V is TRBV29-1; weak D call: TRBD1 (5 bases). Deletions cut 4 bases from V and 8 bases from J, with 12 bases between. The CDR3 has 13 residues. Germline V CDR1 and CDR2: SQVTM, ANQGSEA.

This clone was observed a few times. The genes are TRBV7-2 and TRBJ2-1; 9 bases agree with TRBD2. V shed 4 bases and J 9 bases; nucleotides not matched to a gene: 4. This CDR3 has 13 amino acids. Germline V gene sequence: CDR1 SGHTA, CDR2 FQGNSA. CDR3 in amino acids: CASSSISGSEQFF. The DNA for the CDR3 is TGTGCCAGCAGCTCCATTAGCGGGAGTGAGCAGTTCTTC.

The rearrangement links TRBV5-6 to TRBJ2-3; 9 bases agree with TRBD1. CDR3 length: 15 residues. V shed 2 bases, J shed 1 base, and the junction held 2 bases outside the gene matches. Germline assignment: CDR1 SGHDT and CDR2 YYEEEE. In DNA form, the CDR3 reads TGTGCCAGCAGCTTTCGGACAGGGGGCACAGATACGCAGTATTTT. This gives the protein CASSFRTGGTDTQYF.

This clone showed up just once. V is TRBV5-4 and J is TRBJ2-7; possibly TRBD2 for D (5 bases). The germline V and J ends were trimmed by 0 bases and 5 bases, with 9 bases remaining between them. CDR3 length: 13 amino acids. The germline V gene encodes CDR1 SGHNT and CDR2 YYREEE (reference sequence). The chain's CDR3 is CASSLAGSHEQYF. For the CDR3, the DNA is TGTGCCAGCAGCTTGGCGGGGTCCCACGAGCAGTACTTC.

This clone was seen just once. The gene calls are TRBV7-2 and TRBJ2-1; 12 bases fit TRBD2. There are 19 residues in the CDR3. The germline gives CDR1 SGHTA, CDR2 FQGNSA. Trimming took 2 bases from V and 1 from J; bases not matched to a gene: 9. The CDR3 DNA sequence: TGTGCCAGCAGCTTATTCCTGGCTAGCGGGAGGGGGTCCTACAATGAGCAGTTCTTC. Amino acids: CASSLFLASGRGSYNEQFF.

The chain is built from TRBV9 and TRBJ2-1; 7 bases align to TRBD2. This CDR3 has 17 amino acids. Germline V lookup: CDR1 SGDLS, CDR2 YYNGEE. Losses at the gene ends were 0 bases for V and 6 bases for J; bases not matched to a gene: 12. CDR3 nucleotide sequence: TGTGCCAGCAGCGTAGAACCCCTAGCGGTAACACGCAATGAGCAGTTCTTC. Its protein product is CASSVEPLAVTRNEQFF.

The chain recombines TRBV6-2 or TRBV6-3 with TRBJ2-2; D might be TRBD2 (6 bases). V lost 3 bases and J lost 6, with 17 bases in between. The CDR3 is 16 residues long. Germline V CDR1 and CDR2: MNHEY, SVGEGT. The CDR3 reads CASSYWGLQSPGELFF. CDR3 coding DNA: TGTGCCAGCAGTTATTGGGGACTCCAAAGTCCCGGGGAGCTGTTTTTT.

Concerning this clone: At one of its ends the junction is not consistent with the germline gene, which may arise from a read error. The V and J genes are TRBV5-1 and TRBJ1-2; a weak D match, TRBD1 (5 bases). The CDR3 runs 16 residues. The germline gives CDR1 SGHRS, CDR2 YFSETQ. The DNA for the CDR3 is TGTGCCAGCAGCTTGGCCAGGGTAGATTCGGACTATGGCTACACCTTC. Its protein product is CASSLARVDSDYGYTF. The complete variable domain, with remaining parts taken from reference TRBV5-1 and TRBJ1-2, reads KAGVTQTPRYLIKTRGQQVTLSCSPISGHRSVSWYQQTPGQGLQFLFEYFSETQRNKGNFPGRFSGRQFSNSRSEMNVSTLELGDSALYLCASSLARVDSDYGYTFGSGTRLTVV.

This clone was seen a single time. J is TRBJ2-1 and V is TRBV27, with 7 bases that match TRBD1. The CDR3 sequence is 18 residues long. The junction had 23 bases not matched to a gene; V was cut back by 6 bases and J by 9 bases. In germline, CDR1 is MNHEY, CDR2 SMNVEV (reference sequence). The CDR3 here is CASRLVGEGIFRDSEQFF. DNA for the CDR3: TGTGCCAGCAGATTGGTCGGGGAAGGTATATTCAGGGACAGTGAGCAGTTCTTC.

The chain employs TRBV7-6 and TRBJ1-1; unclear D gene. V was clipped by 3 bases and J by 1 base, with 12 bases between them. In germline, CDR1 is SGHVS, CDR2 FNYEAQ. This CDR3 has 15 amino acids. Here the CDR3 reads CASSLGLQKNTEAFF. The CDR3 nucleotides read TGTGCCAGCAGCTTGGGCTTACAAAAGAACACTGAAGCTTTCTTT. The entire variable domain, with the rest obtained from reference TRBV7-6 and TRBJ1-1, is as follows: GAGVSQSPRYKVTKRGQDVALRCDPISGHVSLYWYRQALGQGPEFLTYFNYEAQQDKSGLPNDRFSAERPEGSISTLTIQRTEQRDSAMYRCASSLGLQKNTEAFFGQGTRLTVV.

This sequence joins TRBV19 and TRBJ2-3; D remains unclear. CDR1 LNHDA and CDR2 SQIVND come from the germline V gene (reference sequence). The V and J ends lost 3 bases and 2 bases respectively, with 12 bases between them. This CDR3 comprises 15 residues. DNA for the CDR3: TGTGCCAGTAGTATCAACAGAGATTACACAGATACGCAGTATTTT. Its translation: CASSINRDYTDTQYF. The full variable domain, rest sourced from reference TRBV19 and TRBJ2-3, is DGGITQSPKYLFRKEGQNVTLSCEQNLNHDAMYWYRQDPGQGLRLIYYSQIVNDFQKGDIAEGYSVSREKKESFPLTVTSAQKNPTAFYLCASSINRDYTDTQYFGPGTRLTVL.

The rearrangement uses TRBV19 and TRBJ2-7; D possibly corresponds to TRBD2 (6 bases). There are 18 residues in the CDR3. Trimming removed 3 bases at V and 2 bases at J, with 23 bases between. The germline V gene encodes CDR1 LNHDA and CDR2 SQIVND (reference sequence). The DNA for the CDR3 is TGTGCCAGTAGTATCTTTGGAGGGGAGCGGACCTCCACCTACGAGCAGTACTTC. This codes for CASSIFGGERTSTYEQYF.

The chain has TRBV7-3 and TRBJ2-3, with a weak D call TRBD2 (6 bases). Trimming removed 5 bases from V and 6 bases from J, with 15 bases in between. This CDR3 comprises 14 residues. Germline-derived CDR1 and CDR2 are SGHTA and FQGTGA. CDR3 nucleotide sequence: TGTGCCAGCAGCCCCGCGGGGATAACCGATACGCAGTATTTT. As protein: CASSPAGITDTQYF.

The rearrangement uses TRBV30 and TRBJ2-2; no clear D. The CDR3 spans 13 residues. CDR1 is GTSNPN, CDR2 SVGIG, per germline (reference sequence). The V and J ends lost 2 bases and 6 bases respectively, with 10 bases between them. The CDR3 nucleotides read TGTGCCTGGAGTTTTGACGCGGCCGGGGAGCTGTTTTTT. Its translation is CAWSFDAAGELFF.

The J gene is TRBJ1-5, the V gene TRBV28; D gene unclear. CDR1 and CDR2 from the germline V gene are MDHEN and SYDVKM. With 2 bases removed from V and 9 bases from J, the gap between germline ends came to 20 bases. This CDR3 region has 16 residues. The CDR3 DNA reads TGTGCCAGCAGTTTAAGGGCGGGAGATGTTTCGTTGCCCCAGCATTTT. It is translated as CASSLRAGDVSLPQHF.

V usage is TRBV7-9 and J usage is TRBJ2-2; TRBD2 matches 7 bases. CDR3 length: 15 amino acids. CDR1 is SEHNR, CDR2 FQNEAQ, per germline (reference sequence). V gave up 5 bases and J gave up 5 bases; unmatched junction bases: 8. CDR3: CASSTELGGTGELFF. CDR3 sequence (DNA): TGTGCCAGCAGCACAGAACTGGGAGGGACCGGGGAGCTGTTTTTT.

J is TRBJ2-1 and V is TRBV7-2, with D possibly matching TRBD1 (7 bases). Germline V gene sequence: CDR1 SGHTA, CDR2 FQGNSA. The V end lost 4 bases, the J end lost 10 bases, and 23 bases lay between the germline ends. The CDR3 has 16 amino acids. The CDR3 nucleotides are TGTGCCAGCAGCTCATCCCTAGCCCAGGGGGGAAAGGAGCAGTTCTTC. It translates to CASSSSLAQGGKEQFF.

The J gene is TRBJ1-1, the V gene TRBV7-2; 7 bases map to TRBD1. V gave up 1 base and J gave up 3 bases; unmatched junction bases: 8. The CDR3 runs to 16 residues. Germline CDR1 reads SGHTA; CDR2 reads FQGNSA. CDR3 bases: TGTGCCAGCAGCTTAGTGCCAGGGGGTAGGTACACTGAAGCTTTCTTT. This sequence encodes CASSLVPGGRYTEAFF.

The chain couples TRBV6-5 to TRBJ2-3; TRBD2 agrees at 8 bases. The germline gives CDR1 MNHEY, CDR2 SVGAGI. The V gene end was trimmed by 5 bases and the J gene end by 0 bases; junction bases not matched to a gene: 1. The CDR3 length is 14 residues. CDR3 nucleotide sequence: TGTGCCAGCAGTATAGCGGGAAGCACAGATACGCAGTATTTT. Amino acid sequence: CASSIAGSTDTQYF.

J is TRBJ2-5 and V is TRBV9; TRBD1 agrees at 11 bases. With 6 bases clipped from V and 3 bases from J, the junction kept 7 bases outside the gene matches. Per germline, CDR1 SGDLS and CDR2 YYNGEE. The CDR3 consists of 15 residues. The DNA of the CDR3 is TGTGCCAGCACCAGATGGGGACAGGGGGAAGAGACCCAGTACTTC. It codes for CASTRWGQGEETQYF.

This clone appeared a few times. The junction departs from the called germline gene at one end, perhaps through a read error. The rearrangement links TRBV5-1 to TRBJ2-2; 12 bases match TRBD2. Germline CDR1 and CDR2: SGHRS and YFSETQ. This CDR3 is built from 15 residues. Here the CDR3 reads CASSPGLAGPGELFF. CDR3 nucleotides: TGTGCCAGCAGCCCCGGACTAGCGGGACCCGGGGAGCTGTTTTTT. The whole variable domain, remainder taken from reference TRBV5-1 and TRBJ2-2, is KAGVTQTPRYLIKTRGQQVTLSCSPISGHRSVSWYQQTPGQGLQFLFEYFSETQRNKGNFPGRFSGRQFSNSRSEMNVSTLELGDSALYLCASSPGLAGPGELFFGEGSRLTVL.

With respect to this clone: A read error may produce the germline difference seen at one junction end. The chain is built from TRBV28 and TRBJ2-5; 11 nucleotides line up with TRBD1. From germline, CDR1 is MDHEN and CDR2 SYDVKM. This CDR3 contains 11 residues. The CDR3 here is CASRSGTGGNF. CDR3 in DNA: TGTGCCAGCAGATCCGGGACAGGGGGAAACTTC.

This clone is a singleton in its sample. V gene TRBV19 combines with J gene TRBJ1-3; D is uncertain. This CDR3 comprises 17 residues. Germline CDR1 reads LNHDA; CDR2 reads SQIVND (reference sequence). V was clipped by 4 bases and J by 0 bases, with 16 bases between them. Here the CDR3 reads CASSRNGLTSSGNTIYF. DNA for the CDR3: TGTGCCAGTAGTAGAAACGGACTTACATCCTCTGGAAACACCATATATTTT. Full variable domain (missing parts from reference TRBV19 and TRBJ1-3): DGGITQSPKYLFRKEGQNVTLSCEQNLNHDAMYWYRQDPGQGLRLIYYSQIVNDFQKGDIAEGYSVSREKKESFPLTVTSAQKNPTAFYLCASSRNGLTSSGNTIYFGEGSWLTVV.

This clone was detected only once. V is TRBV5-1 and J is TRBJ1-6; D is undetermined. Trimming pared 3 bases from V and 8 bases from J, leaving 12 bases between. The CDR3 has 14 residues. In germline, CDR1 is SGHRS, CDR2 YFSETQ. CDR3 loop: CASSSGVQDSPLHF. The CDR3 DNA is TGCGCCAGCAGCTCCGGGGTGCAGGATTCACCCCTCCACTTT.

CDR3 loop: CASSPDRWIEQYF. DNA of the CDR3: TGTGCCAGCAGCCCAGACAGGTGGATCGAGCAGTACTTC. The chain joins TRBV11-2 to TRBJ2-7, with D possibly TRBD1 on 6 matching bases. V was cut by 5 bases and J by 6 bases, with 14 bases left in between. The CDR3 is 13 amino acids. The germline CDR1 and CDR2 sequences are SGHAT and FQNNGV.

The chain links TRBV9 to TRBJ1-2, with 8 positions matching TRBD1. J was trimmed by 8 bases and V by 3 bases; bases with no gene match: 3. CDR1 is SGDLS, CDR2 YYNGEE, per germline. The CDR3 has 12 amino acids. In DNA, the CDR3 is TGTGCCAGCAGCGCCCGACAGGGGGGCTACACCTTC. This translates into CASSARQGGYTF.